Listed here are 19 T cell receptor beta chains from one sample, sequenced in a study of regulatory dendritic cells for organ transplantation (dated by TCRdb to the late 2010s). The library was made by the immunoSEQ multiplex PCR assay. TCRdb carries this immuneACCESS record with in-frame sequences only. Its versions omit some clonotypes, under half of them owing to an unresolved V gene in the studies checked, with the rest unexplained. The sample table shows roughly 35,000 clones, and 85% to 90% are seen once. The ten biggest clones cover 0.055% to 0.08% of the sample. The specimen sequenced was naive CD4+ T cells from blood. The sample's cell subset or site, from its label and the paper: CD45RA+ naive T cells. The source of these receptors is a human donor in good health.

The chain joins TRBV28 to TRBJ2-2; D gene unclear. This CDR3 contains 12 residues. V was pared by 6 bases and J by 5 bases, with 7 bases between. The germline V gene has CDR1 MDHEN and CDR2 SYDVKM. The CDR3 nucleotides are TGTGCCAGCAGAATCAGGACCGGGGAGCTGTTTTTT. Residues: CASRIRTGELFF.

The CDR3 sequence is CASSYDWSSYEQYF. The DNA of the CDR3 is TGTGCCAGCAGTTACGACTGGAGCTCCTACGAGCAGTACTTC. The chain is built from TRBV6-5 and TRBJ2-7; D gene ambiguous. Germline values: CDR1 MNHEY, CDR2 SVGAGI. This CDR3 is built from 14 residues. The V end lost 2 bases, the J end lost 0 bases, and 8 bases lay between the germline ends.

The genes are TRBV25-1 and TRBJ1-2; D uncertain. V lost 1 base to trimming and J lost 8 bases, with 11 bases between them. The germline V gene has CDR1 MGHDK and CDR2 SYGVNS. The CDR3 has 13 amino acids. CDR3 sequence (DNA): TGTGCCAGCAGTGAATTCGGGGTTGGCGGCTACACCTTC. It encodes CASSEFGVGGYTF.

The rearrangement uses TRBV6-5 and TRBJ2-1; 12 nucleotides agree with TRBD2. Looked up from germline, CDR1 is MNHEY and CDR2 is SVGAGI. The CDR3 totals 15 residues. V shed 6 bases, J shed 5 bases, and the junction held 5 bases outside the gene matches. CDR3 nucleotides: TGTGCCAGCAGCCTAGCGGGAGGGCCTAACAATGAGCAGTTCTTC. This sequence encodes CASSLAGGPNNEQFF.

CDR3 in DNA: TGTGCCAGTAGTTCTAGGCCAGGGACAGGACAAGAAAAACTGTTTTTT. Its protein is CASSSRPGTGQEKLFF. The chain couples TRBV19 to TRBJ1-4; 8 bases line up with TRBD1. With V trimmed by 5 bases and J by 8 bases, 13 bases remained unmatched. The CDR3 covers 16 residues. CDR1 LNHDA and CDR2 SQIVND come from the germline V gene (reference sequence).

J is TRBJ2-3 and V is TRBV5-4; 14 bases match TRBD2. The CDR3 runs to 19 residues. V lost 5 bases to trimming and J lost 4 bases; unmatched junction nucleotides: 15. Germline V gives CDR1 SGHNT, CDR2 YYREEE (reference sequence). CDR3 in amino acids: CASSPGGTSGRFFADTQYF. For the CDR3, the DNA is TGTGCCAGCAGTCCGGGAGGGACTAGCGGGAGATTTTTCGCAGATACGCAGTATTTT.

The chain couples TRBV11-2 to TRBJ2-7; D may be TRBD2 (5 bases). Germline CDR1 is SGHAT and CDR2 is FQNNGV. The V gene lost 0 bases and the J gene lost 0 bases, with 15 bases spanning the gap. The CDR3 consists of 17 residues. Here the CDR3 DNA reads TGTGCCAGCAGCTTAGATCTTAGGACTTTCCGCTCCTACGAGCAGTACTTC. This sequence encodes CASSLDLRTFRSYEQYF.

J is TRBJ2-5 and V is TRBV4-3; TRBD2 matches at 9 bases. CDR1 is LGHNA, CDR2 YSLEER, per germline. V dropped 1 base and J dropped 5; count of bases not matched to a gene: 2. The CDR3 sequence is 14 residues long. Here the CDR3 DNA reads TGCGCCAGCAGCCAAGGACTAGCGGTTGAGACCCAGTACTTC. It codes for CASSQGLAVETQYF.

This chain uses TRBV28 with TRBJ1-2; the D gene is possibly TRBD1 (6 bases). The V end was cut by 4 bases, the J end by 1 base, with 16 bases between. Germline V gene lookup returns CDR1 MDHEN and CDR2 SYDVKM. This CDR3 comprises 16 residues. The CDR3 DNA follows: TGTGCCAGCAGTTCAAGCCCGGACAGCCTTAACTATGGCTACACCTTC. Protein: CASSSSPDSLNYGYTF.

The rearrangement links TRBV5-1 to TRBJ2-2; TRBD2 aligns across 11 bases. Germline-derived CDR1 and CDR2 are SGHRS and YFSETQ. With V trimmed by 5 bases and J by 3 bases, 3 bases remained unmatched. The CDR3 loop spans 15 amino acids. The CDR3: CASRTSGIDTGELFF. The CDR3 DNA reads as TGCGCCAGCAGGACTAGCGGGATCGACACCGGGGAGCTGTTTTTT.

The rearrangement uses TRBV5-1 and TRBJ2-1, with TRBD1 matching 9 bases. V lost 4 bases and J lost 7; bases outside the gene matches: 12. The CDR3 is 16 amino acids. Germline CDR1 and CDR2: SGHRS and YFSETQ. CDR3 sequence: CASSGGPGQGANEQFF. CDR3 sequence (DNA): TGCGCCAGCAGCGGGGGACCGGGACAGGGCGCAAATGAGCAGTTCTTC.

The chain joins TRBV15 to TRBJ1-1, with D unclear. CDR3 length: 15 amino acids. CDR1 is LNHNV, CDR2 YYDKDF, per germline (reference sequence). Trimming shortened V by 8 bases and J by 11 bases, and 27 bases separated the two germline ends. Here the CDR3 reads CATRLVLDVSVGAFF. In DNA form, the CDR3 reads TGTGCCACCCGGTTAGTCCTGGACGTCAGCGTGGGGGCTTTCTTT.

The chain has TRBV7-9 and TRBJ2-7; a weak D match, TRBD1 (5 bases). The CDR3 consists of 12 residues. Trimming left V 4 bases short and J 10 bases short, with 14 bases between. The V gene's germline CDR1 is SEHNR and CDR2 FQNEAQ (reference sequence). The DNA of the CDR3 is TGTGCCAGCAGCTCAGCGCCCACAGGACAGTACTTC. This gives the protein CASSSAPTGQYF. The full variable domain, rest sourced from reference TRBV7-9 and TRBJ2-7, is DTGVSQNPRHKITKRGQNVTFRCDPISEHNRLYWYRQTLGQGPEFLTYFQNEAQLEKSRLLSDRFSAERPKGSFSTLEIQRTEQGDSAMYLCASSSAPTGQYFGPGTRLTVT.

A single count supports this clone. V usage is TRBV5-5 and J usage is TRBJ2-3; the D gene is possibly TRBD1 (6 bases). The CDR3 is 16 amino acids. V was pared by 4 bases and J by 3 bases, with 18 bases between. CDR1 and CDR2 (germline): SGHKS, YYEKEE (reference sequence). CDR3 coding DNA: TGTGCCAGCAGCCTCGCCCTACAGGGTTGGACAGATACGCAGTATTTT. This sequence encodes CASSLALQGWTDTQYF.

This chain joins TRBV7-8 and TRBJ1-1; D unclear. Germline CDR1 reads SGHVS; CDR2 reads FQNEAQ. This CDR3 is 17 amino acids long. Between the trimmed V and J ends, which lost 7 bases and 0 bases, there was a span of 21 bases. CDR3: CASTPSRAGPLNTEAFF. CDR3 nucleotides: TGTGCCAGCACCCCGTCCCGGGCCGGACCCTTGAACACTGAAGCTTTCTTT.

V gene TRBV7-9 combines with J gene TRBJ2-6; TRBD1 matches at 12 bases. V lost 5 bases and J lost 2; bases outside the gene matches: 4. The CDR3 is 17 residues long. Germline V gene lookup returns CDR1 SEHNR and CDR2 FQNEAQ (reference sequence). The CDR3 nucleotides are TGTGCCAGCAGCATGGGACAGGGGGCTACTGGGGCCAACGTCCTGACTTTC. Translated, it gives CASSMGQGATGANVLTF.

This clone showed up just once. The rearrangement links TRBV6-6 to TRBJ2-3; tentative D call: TRBD1 (6 bases). CDR3 length: 16 residues. The germline V gene has CDR1 MNHNY and CDR2 SVGAGI (reference sequence). V lost 3 bases and J lost 2, with 15 bases in between. CDR3 protein: CASSYPVTGYTDTQYF. CDR3 sequence (DNA): TGTGCCAGCAGTTATCCAGTGACAGGATACACAGATACGCAGTATTTT.

The V and J genes are TRBV7-2 and TRBJ2-7; D could derive from TRBD1 or TRBD2 (5 bases each). There are 15 residues in the CDR3. The V and J ends lost 2 bases and 3 bases respectively, with 14 bases between them. CDR1 SGHTA and CDR2 FQGNSA come from the germline V gene. CDR3 protein: CASSLSPGTYYEQYF. CDR3 bases: TGTGCCAGCAGCTTATCGCCGGGGACCTACTACGAGCAGTACTTC.

This clone was detected only a few times. This chain joins TRBV13 and TRBJ1-6; TRBD1 might be the D (6 bases). This CDR3 region has 16 residues. Germline CDR1 and CDR2: PRHDT and FYEKMQ (reference sequence). Trimming left V 0 bases short and J 5 bases short, with 11 bases between. Written as DNA, the CDR3 is TGTGCCAGCAGCTTAGGCAGGGGCCGGAATAATTCACCCCTCCACTTT. Protein: CASSLGRGRNNSPLHF.